A selection of T cell receptor beta chains follows, all from one sample in a study of CD8 T cells in Susac syndrome. TCRdb analysed the immunoSEQ multiplex PCR reads with MiXCR anew, one entry per CDR3 protein. The table has roughly 100,000 distinct CDR3 sequences, roughly 94% seen once. The sequenced sample was CD4+ T cells from PBMCs. The receptors here all came from a human donor with Susac syndrome. Each CDR3 is given with its conserved first and last residue. Fields, in order: D gene, J gene, clone size, V gene, CDR3 protein, CDR3 DNA. A D gene is named only where the DNA matches it firmly. Expanded clones are given a class, and other clones once, few, many or no size at all.

d_gene: TRBD1
j_gene: TRBJ1-1
abundance: once
v_gene: TRBV15
CDR3aa: CATSRGAGFSTGPEAFF
CDR3nt: TGTGCCACCAGCAGAGGGGCGGGTTTTTCGACAGGGCCGGAAGCTTTCTTT

d_gene: NA
j_gene: TRBJ2-7
abundance: NA
v_gene: TRBV4-2
CDR3aa: CASSFQGGEQYF
CDR3nt: TGTGCCAGCAGCTTCCAGGGAGGCGAGCAGTACTTC

d_gene: NA
j_gene: TRBJ2-1
abundance: once
v_gene: TRBV2
CDR3aa: CASSESGSSYNEQFF
CDR3nt: TGTGCCAGCAGTGAATCGGGGAGCTCCTACAATGAGCAGTTCTTC

d_gene: TRBD2
j_gene: TRBJ2-2
abundance: once
v_gene: TRBV30
CDR3aa: CAWSSLAGGHTGELFF
CDR3nt: TGTGCCTGGAGTTCTCTAGCGGGGGGGCACACCGGGGAGCTGTTTTTT

d_gene: NA
j_gene: TRBJ1-1
abundance: once
v_gene: TRBV19
CDR3aa: CASSGQQGAFF
CDR3nt: TGTGCCAGTTCAGGACAGCAAGGAGCTTTCTTT

d_gene: NA
j_gene: TRBJ1-2
abundance: NA
v_gene: TRBV30
CDR3aa: CAWSRNYGYTF
CDR3nt: TGTGCCTGGAGTCGTAACTATGGCTACACCTTC

d_gene: NA
j_gene: TRBJ2-5
abundance: NA
v_gene: TRBV20-1
CDR3aa: CSASARAGETQYF
CDR3nt: TGCAGTGCTAGCGCACGGGCGGGAGAGACCCAGTACTTC

d_gene: NA
j_gene: TRBJ2-5
abundance: few
v_gene: TRBV30
CDR3aa: CAWSVGETQYF
CDR3nt: TGTGCCTGGAGTGTGGGGGAGACCCAGTACTTC

d_gene: NA
j_gene: TRBJ1-1
abundance: NA
v_gene: TRBV21-1
CDR3aa: CASSKGQLGNTEAFF
CDR3nt: TGTGCCAGCAGCAAGGGGCAGTTAGGGAACACTGAAGCTTTCTTT

d_gene: NA
j_gene: TRBJ1-2
abundance: NA
v_gene: TRBV12-3/TRBV12-4
CDR3aa: CASTRDGNSYTF
CDR3nt: TGTGCCAGCACCCGGGACGGGAATAGCTACACCTTC

d_gene: TRBD1
j_gene: TRBJ2-7
abundance: NA
v_gene: TRBV28
CDR3aa: CASSFRDRHHEQYF
CDR3nt: TGTGCCAGCAGTTTCCGGGACAGGCATCACGAGCAGTACTTC

d_gene: NA
j_gene: TRBJ1-3
abundance: once
v_gene: TRBV12-3/TRBV12-4
CDR3aa: CASSLDQWGGGNTIYF
CDR3nt: TGTGCCAGCAGTTTAGACCAATGGGGAGGAGGAAACACCATATATTTT

d_gene: NA
j_gene: TRBJ2-5
abundance: NA
v_gene: TRBV6-5
CDR3aa: CASSYQGTQYF
CDR3nt: TGTGCCAGCAGTTACCAGGGGACCCAGTACTTC

d_gene: NA
j_gene: TRBJ2-4
abundance: NA
v_gene: TRBV12-3/TRBV12-4
CDR3aa: CASSGDLLTGLAKNIQYF
CDR3nt: TGTGCCAGCAGTGGGGACTTATTAACGGGATTAGCCAAAAACATTCAGTACTTC

d_gene: NA
j_gene: TRBJ2-3
abundance: NA
v_gene: TRBV5-4
CDR3aa: CASRDGRTDTQYF
CDR3nt: TGTGCCAGCAGGGACGGCCGCACAGATACGCAGTATTTT

d_gene: NA
j_gene: TRBJ2-3
abundance: NA
v_gene: TRBV7-3
CDR3aa: CASSLTPSTDTQYF
CDR3nt: TGTGCCAGCAGCTTAACCCCCAGCACAGATACGCAGTATTTT

d_gene: NA
j_gene: TRBJ2-1
abundance: NA
v_gene: TRBV5-1
CDR3aa: CASSLGGLDNEQFF
CDR3nt: TGCGCCAGCAGCTTGGGGGGACTCGACAATGAGCAGTTCTTC

d_gene: NA
j_gene: TRBJ1-5
abundance: NA
v_gene: TRBV18
CDR3aa: CASSRGGGNQPQHF
CDR3nt: TGTGCCAGCTCAAGGGGAGGGGGCAATCAGCCCCAGCATTTT

d_gene: NA
j_gene: TRBJ2-3
abundance: NA
v_gene: TRBV28
CDR3aa: CASSPGGLGTDTQYF
CDR3nt: TGTGCCAGCAGTCCGGGGGGCCTCGGCACAGATACGCAGTATTTT

d_gene: NA
j_gene: TRBJ1-6
abundance: NA
v_gene: TRBV5-6
CDR3aa: CASSLDISNSPLHF
CDR3nt: TGTGCCAGCAGCTTAGACATCTCTAATTCACCCCTCCACTTT

d_gene: TRBD2
j_gene: TRBJ2-1
abundance: NA
v_gene: TRBV19
CDR3aa: CASSMTSAYNEQFF
CDR3nt: TGTGCCAGTAGTATGACTAGCGCTTACAATGAGCAGTTCTTC

d_gene: NA
j_gene: TRBJ2-3
abundance: NA
v_gene: TRBV5-1
CDR3aa: CASSLEGGNLKDTQYF
CDR3nt: TGCGCCAGCAGCTTGGAGGGGGGTAACTTGAAAGATACGCAGTATTTT

d_gene: TRBD1
j_gene: TRBJ2-7
abundance: few
v_gene: TRBV24-1
CDR3aa: CATTDTLGTGRGYEQYF
CDR3nt: TGTGCCACCACCGATACCCTCGGGACAGGGAGGGGCTACGAGCAGTACTTC

d_gene: NA
j_gene: TRBJ1-1
abundance: NA
v_gene: TRBV12-3/TRBV12-4
CDR3aa: CASSWSTVNTEAFF
CDR3nt: TGTGCCAGCAGCTGGAGTACTGTCAACACTGAAGCTTTCTTT

d_gene: NA
j_gene: TRBJ2-1
abundance: NA
v_gene: TRBV2
CDR3aa: CASMAINYNEQFF
CDR3nt: TGTGCCAGCATGGCTATTAACTACAATGAGCAGTTCTTC

d_gene: NA
j_gene: TRBJ1-2
abundance: NA
v_gene: TRBV4-3
CDR3aa: CASSQTAGRFGYTF
CDR3nt: TGCGCCAGCAGCCAAACCGCCGGACGGTTTGGCTACACCTTC

d_gene: NA
j_gene: TRBJ2-2
abundance: NA
v_gene: TRBV7-9
CDR3aa: CASSSRGHPTGELFF
CDR3nt: TGTGCCAGCAGCAGCCGGGGACATCCCACCGGGGAGCTGTTTTTT

d_gene: NA
j_gene: TRBJ2-3
abundance: NA
v_gene: TRBV27
CDR3aa: CASSLQIGVATDTQYF
CDR3nt: TGTGCCAGCAGTTTACAAATAGGGGTAGCCACAGATACGCAGTATTTT

d_gene: TRBD2
j_gene: TRBJ2-1
abundance: NA
v_gene: TRBV20-1
CDR3aa: CSARERGDNEQFF
CDR3nt: TGCAGTGCTAGAGAGCGGGGGGACAATGAGCAGTTCTTC

d_gene: NA
j_gene: TRBJ2-7
abundance: NA
v_gene: TRBV28
CDR3aa: CASSWTGRPYEQYF
CDR3nt: TGTGCCAGCAGCTGGACGGGGAGACCCTACGAGCAGTACTTC

d_gene: NA
j_gene: TRBJ1-5
abundance: NA
v_gene: TRBV30
CDR3aa: CAWSDTGNQPQHF
CDR3nt: TGTGCCTGGAGCGATACAGGGAATCAGCCCCAGCATTTT

d_gene: TRBD1
j_gene: TRBJ2-4
abundance: NA
v_gene: TRBV11-1
CDR3aa: CASSIGTGGGPNIQYF
CDR3nt: TGTGCCAGCAGCATCGGGACAGGGGGCGGTCCAAACATTCAGTACTTC

d_gene: NA
j_gene: TRBJ2-5
abundance: NA
v_gene: TRBV20-1
CDR3aa: CSAPEGGAQETQYF
CDR3nt: TGCAGTGCCCCTGAGGGGGGTGCTCAAGAGACCCAGTACTTC

d_gene: NA
j_gene: TRBJ1-2
abundance: NA
v_gene: TRBV20-1
CDR3aa: CSASQSNYGYTF
CDR3nt: TGCAGTGCTAGCCAGTCGAACTATGGCTACACCTTC

d_gene: NA
j_gene: TRBJ1-3
abundance: NA
v_gene: TRBV29-1
CDR3aa: CSVIGKGNTIYF
CDR3nt: TGCAGCGTTATAGGGAAAGGAAACACCATATATTTT

d_gene: TRBD1
j_gene: TRBJ1-2
abundance: NA
v_gene: TRBV29-1
CDR3aa: CSVTGQGAYGYTF
CDR3nt: TGCAGCGTTACGGGACAGGGGGCGTATGGCTACACCTTC

d_gene: NA
j_gene: TRBJ1-1
abundance: NA
v_gene: TRBV1
CDR3aa: CTSSQDPGNTEAFF
CDR3nt: TGCACCAGCAGCCAAGATCCTGGGAACACTGAAGCTTTCTTT

d_gene: TRBD1
j_gene: TRBJ1-2
abundance: NA
v_gene: TRBV29-1
CDR3aa: CSVGGGTGIGYTF
CDR3nt: TGCAGCGTCGGAGGAGGGACAGGGATTGGCTACACCTTC

d_gene: NA
j_gene: TRBJ2-7
abundance: NA
v_gene: TRBV6-5
CDR3aa: CASSYQQTLYYEQYF
CDR3nt: TGTGCCAGCAGTTATCAACAAACCCTCTACTACGAGCAGTACTTC

d_gene: TRBD1
j_gene: TRBJ2-1
abundance: NA
v_gene: TRBV19
CDR3aa: CASSPGTGRLGEQFF
CDR3nt: TGTGCCAGTAGCCCCGGGACAGGGAGGTTAGGTGAGCAGTTCTTC

d_gene: TRBD1
j_gene: TRBJ2-7
abundance: NA
v_gene: TRBV9
CDR3aa: CASSPRQGGDEQYF
CDR3nt: TGTGCCAGCAGCCCCCGACAGGGTGGGGACGAGCAGTACTTC

d_gene: NA
j_gene: TRBJ2-5
abundance: NA
v_gene: TRBV10-3
CDR3aa: CATRGGNQETQYF
CDR3nt: TGTGCCACGAGGGGGGGGAACCAAGAGACCCAGTACTTC

d_gene: NA
j_gene: TRBJ2-5
abundance: NA
v_gene: TRBV30
CDR3aa: CAWRRLRQETQYF
CDR3nt: TGTGCCTGGAGGCGATTGAGGCAAGAGACCCAGTACTTC

d_gene: TRBD1
j_gene: TRBJ2-6
abundance: NA
v_gene: TRBV15
CDR3aa: CATSRSRGLANVLTF
CDR3nt: TGTGCCACCAGCAGAAGCAGGGGGTTGGCCAACGTCCTGACTTTC

d_gene: NA
j_gene: TRBJ2-2
abundance: NA
v_gene: TRBV11-3
CDR3aa: CASSLTEGELFF
CDR3nt: TGTGCCAGCAGCTTAACAGAAGGGGAGCTGTTTTTT

d_gene: TRBD1
j_gene: TRBJ2-1
abundance: NA
v_gene: TRBV5-6
CDR3aa: CASSPTGVNEQFF
CDR3nt: TGTGCCAGCAGCCCGACAGGGGTCAATGAGCAGTTCTTC

d_gene: TRBD1
j_gene: TRBJ2-5
abundance: NA
v_gene: TRBV13
CDR3aa: CASSHGQGAGETQYF
CDR3nt: TGTGCCAGCAGCCACGGACAGGGGGCGGGAGAGACCCAGTACTTC